What follows describes a single TCR beta chain. The entry originates in a study of blood T cell repertoires in COVID-19. The ends were cut back, 5 bases at V and 6 bases at J, with 11 bases in the middle. The CDR3 is 13 amino acids. In germline, CDR1 is SGHTA, CDR2 FQGNSA. Generated by immunoSEQ multiplex PCR, the TCRdb table keeps only in-frame clones and is missing some. The table has 110,000 or so clones, around 83% seen once. The chain couples TRBV7-2 to TRBJ2-1, with D unresolved. This TCR came from a man aged 35 to 55 with acute or convalescent COVID-19. Sequencing input: peripheral blood. The CDR3 DNA sequence: TGTGCCAGCAGCCCTCCCGGGTTCAATGAGCAGTTCTTC. Translating it yields CASSPPGFNEQFF. Based on the CDR3 plus reference TRBV7-2 and TRBJ2-1, the full variable domain is GAGVSQSPSNKVTEKGKDVELRCDPISGHTALYWYRQSLGQGLEFLIYFQGNSAPDKSGLPSDRFSAERTGGSVSTLTIQRTQQEDSAVYLCASSPPGFNEQFFGPGTRLTVL.